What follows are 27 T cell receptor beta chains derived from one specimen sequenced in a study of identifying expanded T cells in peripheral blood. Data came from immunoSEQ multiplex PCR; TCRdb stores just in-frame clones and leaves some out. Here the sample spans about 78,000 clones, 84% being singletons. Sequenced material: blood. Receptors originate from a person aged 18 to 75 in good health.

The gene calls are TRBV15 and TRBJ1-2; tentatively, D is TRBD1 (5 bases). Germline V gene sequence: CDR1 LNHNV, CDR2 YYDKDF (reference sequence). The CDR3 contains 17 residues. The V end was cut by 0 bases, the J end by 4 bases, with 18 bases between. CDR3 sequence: CATSRDSSRGFVYGYTF. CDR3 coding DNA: TGTGCCACCAGCAGAGACTCCAGTCGGGGCTTCGTCTATGGCTACACCTTC.

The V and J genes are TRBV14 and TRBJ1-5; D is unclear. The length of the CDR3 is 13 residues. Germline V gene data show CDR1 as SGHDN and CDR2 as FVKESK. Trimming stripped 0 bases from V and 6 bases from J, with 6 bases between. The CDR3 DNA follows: TGTGCCAGCAGCCAAGATCAGAGTCAGCCCCAGCATTTT. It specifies CASSQDQSQPQHF.

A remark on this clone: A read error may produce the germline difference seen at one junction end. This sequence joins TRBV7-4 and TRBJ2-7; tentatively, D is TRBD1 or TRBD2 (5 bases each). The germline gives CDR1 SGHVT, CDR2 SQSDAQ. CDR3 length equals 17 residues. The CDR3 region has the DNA TGCCGGCCTAATGACCCCGGGGACCCGCGTTCCACCTACGAGCAGTACTTC. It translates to CRPNDPGDPRSTYEQYF.

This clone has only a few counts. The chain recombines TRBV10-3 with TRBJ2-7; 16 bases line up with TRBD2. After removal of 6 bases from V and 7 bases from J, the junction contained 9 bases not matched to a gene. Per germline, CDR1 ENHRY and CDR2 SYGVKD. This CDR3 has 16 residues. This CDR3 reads CAIRGTSGRGLGEQYF. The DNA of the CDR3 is TGTGCCATCAGGGGGACTAGCGGGAGGGGCCTAGGGGAGCAGTACTTC.

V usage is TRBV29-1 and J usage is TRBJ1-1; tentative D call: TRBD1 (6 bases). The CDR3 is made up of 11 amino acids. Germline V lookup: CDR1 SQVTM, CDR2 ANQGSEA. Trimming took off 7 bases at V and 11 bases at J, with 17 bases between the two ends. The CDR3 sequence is CSAPGLQGAFF. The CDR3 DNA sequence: TGCAGCGCCCCCGGGCTACAGGGCGCTTTCTTT.

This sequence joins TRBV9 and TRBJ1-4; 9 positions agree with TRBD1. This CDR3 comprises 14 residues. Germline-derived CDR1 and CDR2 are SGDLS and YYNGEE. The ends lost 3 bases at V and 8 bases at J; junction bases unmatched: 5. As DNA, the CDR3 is TGTGCCAGCAGCGGGGGACAGGGAAGAGAAAAACTGTTTTTT. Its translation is CASSGGQGREKLFF.

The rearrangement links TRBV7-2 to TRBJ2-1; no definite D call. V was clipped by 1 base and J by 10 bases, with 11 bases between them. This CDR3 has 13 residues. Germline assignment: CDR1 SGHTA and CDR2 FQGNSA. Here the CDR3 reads CASSLVVWLEQFF. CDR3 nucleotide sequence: TGTGCCAGCAGCTTAGTTGTGTGGCTAGAGCAGTTCTTC.

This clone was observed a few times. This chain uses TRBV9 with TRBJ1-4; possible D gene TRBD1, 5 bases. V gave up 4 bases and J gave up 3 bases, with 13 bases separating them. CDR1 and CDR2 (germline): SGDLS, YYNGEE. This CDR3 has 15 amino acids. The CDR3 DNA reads TGTGCCAGCAGCCCTACCGCGGGGGCTAATGAAAAACTGTTTTTT. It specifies CASSPTAGANEKLFF.

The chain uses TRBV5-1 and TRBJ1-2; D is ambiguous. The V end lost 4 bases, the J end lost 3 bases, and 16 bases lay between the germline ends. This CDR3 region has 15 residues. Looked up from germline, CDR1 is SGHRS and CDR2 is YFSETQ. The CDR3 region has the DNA TGCGCCAGCAGCCCCGGACTGTTCCTTGACTATGGCTACACCTTC. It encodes CASSPGLFLDYGYTF.

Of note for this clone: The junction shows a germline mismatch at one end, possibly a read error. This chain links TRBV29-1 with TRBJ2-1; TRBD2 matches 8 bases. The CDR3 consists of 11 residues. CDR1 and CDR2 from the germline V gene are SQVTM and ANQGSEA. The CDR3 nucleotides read TGCAGCGGGGGAAGCGGGAGTGAATTGCTCTTC. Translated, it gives CSGGSGSELLF.

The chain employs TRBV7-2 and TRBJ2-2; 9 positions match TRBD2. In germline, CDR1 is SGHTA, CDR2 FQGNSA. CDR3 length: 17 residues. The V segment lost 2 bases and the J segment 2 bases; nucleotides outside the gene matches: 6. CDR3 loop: CASSLRASGVNTGELFF. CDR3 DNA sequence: TGTGCCAGCAGCTTAAGAGCTAGCGGGGTTAACACCGGGGAGCTGTTTTTT.

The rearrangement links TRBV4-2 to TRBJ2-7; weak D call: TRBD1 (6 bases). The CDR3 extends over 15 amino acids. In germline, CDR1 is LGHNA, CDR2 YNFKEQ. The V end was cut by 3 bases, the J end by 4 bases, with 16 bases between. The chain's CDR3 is CASSQVTGPGYEQYF. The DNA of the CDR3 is TGTGCCAGCAGCCAGGTCACAGGGCCCGGGTACGAGCAGTACTTC.

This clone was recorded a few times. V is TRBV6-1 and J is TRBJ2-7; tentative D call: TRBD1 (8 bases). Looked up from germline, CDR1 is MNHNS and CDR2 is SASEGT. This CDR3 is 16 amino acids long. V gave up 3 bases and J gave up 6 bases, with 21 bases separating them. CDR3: CASSELRQYRGGEQYF. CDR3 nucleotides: TGTGCCAGCAGTGAGCTTCGTCAATACAGGGGGGGCGAGCAGTACTTC.

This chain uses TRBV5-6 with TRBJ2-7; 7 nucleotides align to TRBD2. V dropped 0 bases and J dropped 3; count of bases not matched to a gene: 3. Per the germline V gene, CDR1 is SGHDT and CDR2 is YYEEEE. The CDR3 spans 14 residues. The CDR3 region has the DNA TGTGCCAGCAGCTTGGTTGCTAGCGGCTACGAGCAGTACTTC. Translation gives CASSLVASGYEQYF.

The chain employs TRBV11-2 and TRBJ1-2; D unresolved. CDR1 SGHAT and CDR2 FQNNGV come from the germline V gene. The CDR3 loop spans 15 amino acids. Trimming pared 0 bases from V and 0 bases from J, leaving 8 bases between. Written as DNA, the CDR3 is TGTGCCAGCAGCTTAGAGGGGAGCTCTAACTATGGCTACACCTTC. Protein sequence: CASSLEGSSNYGYTF.

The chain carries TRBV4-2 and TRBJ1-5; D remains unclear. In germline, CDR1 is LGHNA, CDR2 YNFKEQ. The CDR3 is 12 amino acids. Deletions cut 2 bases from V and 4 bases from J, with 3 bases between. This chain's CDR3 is CASSQPNQPQHF. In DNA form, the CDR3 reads TGTGCCAGCAGCCAACCTAATCAGCCCCAGCATTTT.

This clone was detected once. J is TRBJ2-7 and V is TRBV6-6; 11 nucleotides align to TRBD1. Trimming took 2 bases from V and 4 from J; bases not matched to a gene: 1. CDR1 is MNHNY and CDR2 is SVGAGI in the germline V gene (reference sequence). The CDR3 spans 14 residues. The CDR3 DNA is TGTGCCAGCAGTTACGGGACAGGGGGGTACGAGCAGTACTTC. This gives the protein CASSYGTGGYEQYF.

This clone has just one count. In DNA form, the CDR3 reads TGTGCCAGTAGTATAGCAGGTTTTTATAGCAATCAGCCCCAGCATTTT. Its protein is CASSIAGFYSNQPQHF. The gene calls are TRBV19 and TRBJ1-5; D call uncertain. This CDR3 has 16 amino acids. CDR1 and CDR2 (germline): LNHDA, SQIVND (reference sequence). Trimming cost V 1 base and J 0 bases, with 10 bases left between them.

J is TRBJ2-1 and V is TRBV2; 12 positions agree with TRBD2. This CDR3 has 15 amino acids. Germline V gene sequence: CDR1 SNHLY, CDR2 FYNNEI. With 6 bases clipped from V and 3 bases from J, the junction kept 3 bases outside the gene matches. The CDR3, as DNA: TGTGCCAGCAGAGCACTAGCGGGGGGCTACAATGAGCAGTTCTTC. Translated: CASRALAGGYNEQFF.

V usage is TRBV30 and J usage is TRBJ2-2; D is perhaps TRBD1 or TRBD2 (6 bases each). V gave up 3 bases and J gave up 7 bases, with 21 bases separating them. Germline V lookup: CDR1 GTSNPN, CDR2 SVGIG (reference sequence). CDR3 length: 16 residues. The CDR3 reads CAWSILGGRGNGELFF. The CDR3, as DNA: TGTGCCTGGAGCATCCTGGGAGGCAGGGGAAACGGGGAGCTGTTTTTT. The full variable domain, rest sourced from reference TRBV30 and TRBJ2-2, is SQTIHQWPATLVQPVGSPLSLECTVEGTSNPNLYWYRQAAGRGLQLLFYSVGIGQISSEVPQNLSASRPQDRQFILSSKKLLLSDSGFYLCAWSILGGRGNGELFFGEGSRLTVL.

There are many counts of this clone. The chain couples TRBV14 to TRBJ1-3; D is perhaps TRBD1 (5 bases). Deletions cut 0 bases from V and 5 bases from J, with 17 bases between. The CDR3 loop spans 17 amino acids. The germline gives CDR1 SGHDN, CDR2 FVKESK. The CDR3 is CASSQDRMGVNRNTIYF. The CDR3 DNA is TGTGCCAGCAGCCAAGATCGTATGGGGGTGAATAGAAACACCATATATTTT.

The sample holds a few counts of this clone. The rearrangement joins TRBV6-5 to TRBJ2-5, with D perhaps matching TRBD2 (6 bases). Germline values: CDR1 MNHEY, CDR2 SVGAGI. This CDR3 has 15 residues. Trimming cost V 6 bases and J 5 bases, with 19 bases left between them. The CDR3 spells CASRASRGMFETQYF. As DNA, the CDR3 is TGTGCCAGCAGAGCAAGTCGCGGGATGTTCGAGACCCAGTACTTC.

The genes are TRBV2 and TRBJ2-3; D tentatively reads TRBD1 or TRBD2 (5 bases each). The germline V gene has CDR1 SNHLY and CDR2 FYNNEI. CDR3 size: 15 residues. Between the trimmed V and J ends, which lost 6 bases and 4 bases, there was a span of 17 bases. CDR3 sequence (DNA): TGTGCCAGCAGCCCCCTAGGGACGGGGTCAGATACGCAGTATTTT. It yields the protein CASSPLGTGSDTQYF.

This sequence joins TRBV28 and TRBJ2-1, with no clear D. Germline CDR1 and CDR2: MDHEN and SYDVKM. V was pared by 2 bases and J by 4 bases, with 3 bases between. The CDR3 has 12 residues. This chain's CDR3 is CASSLGYNEQFF. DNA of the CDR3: TGTGCCAGCAGTTTAGGTTACAATGAGCAGTTCTTC.

CDR3 region: CASSESYAGMAGELFF. The CDR3 coding sequence is TGTGCCAGCAGTGAATCCTATGCAGGGATGGCCGGGGAGCTGTTTTTT. The chain is built from TRBV25-1 and TRBJ2-2; tentatively, D is TRBD1 (5 bases). V was clipped by 1 base and J by 6 bases, with 15 bases between them. This CDR3 comprises 16 residues. Germline V gene lookup returns CDR1 MGHDK and CDR2 SYGVNS.

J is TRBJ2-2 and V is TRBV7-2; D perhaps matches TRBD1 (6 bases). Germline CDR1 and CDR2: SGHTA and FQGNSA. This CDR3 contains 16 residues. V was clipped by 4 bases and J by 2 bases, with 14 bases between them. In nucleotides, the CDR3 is TGTGCCAGCAGCTCCCGCAGTGGGGGCAACACCGGGGAGCTGTTTTTT. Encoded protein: CASSSRSGGNTGELFF.

The CDR3 sequence is CASMGLAGGPGNEQFF. The DNA of the CDR3 is TGTGCCAGCATGGGGCTAGCGGGAGGGCCGGGGAATGAGCAGTTCTTC. The gene calls are TRBV2 and TRBJ2-1; TRBD2 aligns across 12 bases. The junction had 11 bases not matched to a gene; V was cut back by 7 bases and J by 7 bases. The CDR3 loop spans 16 amino acids. Germline CDR1 is SNHLY and CDR2 is FYNNEI.